This entry concerns a single T cell receptor beta chain. This sample is part of a study of T cells after yellow fever vaccination. On the study more broadly: SMART-Seq v4 Ultra Low Input prepared the low-cell-number fractions.

Researchers made TCR cDNA using 5'RACE template switching, and this step added a universal primer site and UMIs. MiXCR, run by TCRdb on the 5' RACE reads, gives a single entry per CDR3 protein. The table has about 350,000 distinct CDR3 sequences, under 15% seen once. Source: CD4+ T cells sorted from PBMCs, taken 15 days after the yellow fever booster vaccination. This receptor was identified in a man between 18 and 29 years old who received the YFV17D yellow fever vaccine.

The CDR3 nucleotides read TGTGCCAGCAGCCTAAAAAGGGTGACCCAAGAGACCCAGTACTTC. Its translation is CASSLKRVTQETQYF. The rearrangement uses TRBV4-2 and TRBJ2-5; D is ambiguous. V lost 4 bases and J lost 1, with 13 bases in between. CDR3 length: 15 amino acids. Germline V gene data show CDR1 as LGHNA and CDR2 as YNFKEQ.